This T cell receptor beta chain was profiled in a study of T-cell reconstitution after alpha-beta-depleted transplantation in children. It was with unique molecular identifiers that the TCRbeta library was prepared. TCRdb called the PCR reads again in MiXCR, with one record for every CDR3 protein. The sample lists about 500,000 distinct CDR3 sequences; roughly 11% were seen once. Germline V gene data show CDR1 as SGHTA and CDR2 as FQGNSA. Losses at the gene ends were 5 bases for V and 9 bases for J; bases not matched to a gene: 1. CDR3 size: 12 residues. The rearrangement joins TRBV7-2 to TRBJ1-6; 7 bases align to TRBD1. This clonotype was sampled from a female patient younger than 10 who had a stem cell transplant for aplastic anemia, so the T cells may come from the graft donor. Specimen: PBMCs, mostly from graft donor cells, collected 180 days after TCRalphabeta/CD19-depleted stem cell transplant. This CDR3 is CASSEGASPLHF. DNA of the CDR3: TGTGCCAGCAGCGAGGGGGCTTCACCCCTCCACTTT. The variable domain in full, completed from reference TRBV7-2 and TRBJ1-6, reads GAGVSQSPSNKVTEKGKDVELRCDPISGHTALYWYRQSLGQGLEFLIYFQGNSAPDKSGLPSDRFSAERTGGSVSTLTIQRTQQEDSAVYLCASSEGASPLHFGNGTRLTVT.